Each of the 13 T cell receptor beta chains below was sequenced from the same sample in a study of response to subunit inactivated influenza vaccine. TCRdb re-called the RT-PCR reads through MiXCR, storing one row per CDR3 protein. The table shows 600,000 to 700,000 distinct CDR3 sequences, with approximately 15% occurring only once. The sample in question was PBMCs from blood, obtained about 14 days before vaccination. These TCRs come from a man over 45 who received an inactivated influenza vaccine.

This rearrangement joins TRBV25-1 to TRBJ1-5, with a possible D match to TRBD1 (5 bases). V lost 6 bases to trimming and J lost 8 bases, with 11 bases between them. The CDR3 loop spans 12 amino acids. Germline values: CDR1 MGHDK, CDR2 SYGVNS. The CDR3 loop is CASSRGGEPQHF. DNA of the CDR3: TGTGCCAGCAGCCGCGGGGGGGAGCCCCAGCATTTT.

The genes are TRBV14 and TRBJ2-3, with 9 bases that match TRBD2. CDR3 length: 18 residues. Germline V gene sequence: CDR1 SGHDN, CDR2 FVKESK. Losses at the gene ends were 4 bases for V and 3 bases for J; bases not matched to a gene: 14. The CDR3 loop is CASSRGGGRLFGTDTQYF. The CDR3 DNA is TGTGCCAGCAGCCGCGGGGGGGGACGACTGTTTGGGACAGATACGCAGTATTTT.

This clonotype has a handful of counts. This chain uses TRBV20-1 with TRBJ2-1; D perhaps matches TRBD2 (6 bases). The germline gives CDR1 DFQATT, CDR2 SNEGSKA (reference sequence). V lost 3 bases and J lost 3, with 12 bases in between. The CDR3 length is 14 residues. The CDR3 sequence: CSASTWEDYNEQFF. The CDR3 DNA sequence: TGCAGTGCTAGCACGTGGGAGGACTACAATGAGCAGTTCTTC.

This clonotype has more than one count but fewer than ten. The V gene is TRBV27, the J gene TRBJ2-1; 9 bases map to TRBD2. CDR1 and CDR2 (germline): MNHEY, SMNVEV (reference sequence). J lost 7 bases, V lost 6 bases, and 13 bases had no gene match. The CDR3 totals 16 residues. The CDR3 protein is CASSHRGSGGYNEQFF. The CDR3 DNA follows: TGTGCCAGCAGCCACCGGGGTAGCGGGGGATATAATGAGCAGTTCTTC.

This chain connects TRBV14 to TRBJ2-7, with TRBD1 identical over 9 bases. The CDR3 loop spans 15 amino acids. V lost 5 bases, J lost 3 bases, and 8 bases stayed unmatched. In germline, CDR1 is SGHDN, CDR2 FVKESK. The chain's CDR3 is CASSGGTGFGYEQYF. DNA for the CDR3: TGTGCCAGCAGCGGAGGGACAGGGTTTGGCTACGAGCAGTACTTC.

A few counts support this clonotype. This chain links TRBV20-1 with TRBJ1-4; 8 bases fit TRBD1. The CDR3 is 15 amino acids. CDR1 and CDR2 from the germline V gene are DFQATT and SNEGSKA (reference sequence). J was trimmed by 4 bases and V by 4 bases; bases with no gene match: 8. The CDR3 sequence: CSATRQGLVNEKLFF. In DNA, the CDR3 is TGCAGTGCTACAAGACAGGGGCTGGTTAATGAAAAACTGTTTTTT.

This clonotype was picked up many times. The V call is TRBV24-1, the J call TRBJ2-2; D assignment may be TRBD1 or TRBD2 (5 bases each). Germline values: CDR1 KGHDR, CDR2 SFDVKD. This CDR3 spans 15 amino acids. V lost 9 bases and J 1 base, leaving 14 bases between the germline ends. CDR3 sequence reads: CATGWGTENTGELFF. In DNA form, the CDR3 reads TGTGCCACCGGATGGGGGACCGAGAACACCGGGGAGCTGTTTTTT.

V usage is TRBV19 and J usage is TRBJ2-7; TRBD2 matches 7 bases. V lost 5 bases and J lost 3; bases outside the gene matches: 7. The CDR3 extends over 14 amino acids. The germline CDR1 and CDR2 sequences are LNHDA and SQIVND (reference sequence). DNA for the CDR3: TGTGCCAGTAGTGTGGGACTATCCCACTACGAGCAGTACTTC. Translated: CASSVGLSHYEQYF.

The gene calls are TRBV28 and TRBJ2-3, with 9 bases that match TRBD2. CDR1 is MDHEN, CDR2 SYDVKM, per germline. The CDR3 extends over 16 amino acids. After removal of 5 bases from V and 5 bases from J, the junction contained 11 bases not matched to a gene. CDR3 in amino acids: CASSPTSGGLGDTQYF. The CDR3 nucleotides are TGTGCCAGCAGTCCCACCAGCGGGGGGCTGGGAGATACGCAGTATTTT. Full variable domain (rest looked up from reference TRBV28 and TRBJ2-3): DVKVTQSSRYLVKRTGEKVFLECVQDMDHENMFWYRQDPGLGLRLIYFSYDVKMKEKGDIPEGYSVSREKKERFSLILESASTNQTSMYLCASSPTSGGLGDTQYFGPGTRLTVL.

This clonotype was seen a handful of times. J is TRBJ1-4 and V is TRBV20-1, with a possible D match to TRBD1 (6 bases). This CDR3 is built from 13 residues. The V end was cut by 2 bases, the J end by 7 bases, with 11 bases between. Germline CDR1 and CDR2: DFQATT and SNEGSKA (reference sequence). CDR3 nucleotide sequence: TGCAGTGCTAGAAACGGACAGCGTGAAAAACTGTTTTTT. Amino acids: CSARNGQREKLFF.

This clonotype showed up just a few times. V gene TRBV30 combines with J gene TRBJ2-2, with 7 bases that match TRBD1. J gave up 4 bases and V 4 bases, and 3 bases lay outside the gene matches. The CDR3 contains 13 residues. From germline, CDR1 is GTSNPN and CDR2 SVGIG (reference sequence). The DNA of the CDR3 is TGTGCCTGGACGGGACAGCTCACCGGGGAGCTGTTTTTT. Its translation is CAWTGQLTGELFF.

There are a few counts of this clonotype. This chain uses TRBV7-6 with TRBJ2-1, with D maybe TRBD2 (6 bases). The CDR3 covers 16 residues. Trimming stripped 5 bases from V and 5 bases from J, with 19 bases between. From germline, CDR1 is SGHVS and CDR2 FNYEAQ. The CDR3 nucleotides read TGTGCCAGCAGCGATCAGCGTCGGGCGGGGCACAATGAGCAGTTCTTC. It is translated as CASSDQRRAGHNEQFF. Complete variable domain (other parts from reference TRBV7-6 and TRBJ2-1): GAGVSQSPRYKVTKRGQDVALRCDPISGHVSLYWYRQALGQGPEFLTYFNYEAQQDKSGLPNDRFSAERPEGSISTLTIQRTEQRDSAMYRCASSDQRRAGHNEQFFGPGTRLTVL.

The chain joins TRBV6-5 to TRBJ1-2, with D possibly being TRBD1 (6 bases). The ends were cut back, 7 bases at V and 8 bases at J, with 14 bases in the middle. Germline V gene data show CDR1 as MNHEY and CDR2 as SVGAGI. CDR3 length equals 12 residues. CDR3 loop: CASTNREWGYTF. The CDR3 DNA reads TGTGCCAGCACTAACAGGGAGTGGGGCTACACCTTC.